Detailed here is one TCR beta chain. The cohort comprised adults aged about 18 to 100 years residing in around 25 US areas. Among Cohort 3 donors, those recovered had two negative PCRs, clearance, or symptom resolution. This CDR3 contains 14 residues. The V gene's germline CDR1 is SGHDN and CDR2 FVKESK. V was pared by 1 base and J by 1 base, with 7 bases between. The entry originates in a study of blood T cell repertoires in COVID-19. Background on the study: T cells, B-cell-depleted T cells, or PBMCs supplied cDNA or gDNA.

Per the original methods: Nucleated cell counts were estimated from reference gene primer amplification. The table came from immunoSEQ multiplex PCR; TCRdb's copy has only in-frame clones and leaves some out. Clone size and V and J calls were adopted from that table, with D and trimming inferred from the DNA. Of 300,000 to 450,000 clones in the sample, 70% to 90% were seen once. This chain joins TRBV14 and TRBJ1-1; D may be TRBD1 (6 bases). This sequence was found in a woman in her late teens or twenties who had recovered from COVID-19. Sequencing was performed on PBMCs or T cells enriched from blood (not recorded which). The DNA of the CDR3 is TGTGCCAGCAGCCAAGTGGGACAGAACACTGAAGCTTTCTTT. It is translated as CASSQVGQNTEAFF. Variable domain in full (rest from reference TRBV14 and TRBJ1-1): EAGVTQFPSHSVIEKGQTVTLRCDPISGHDNLYWYRRVMGKEIKFLLHFVKESKQDESGMPNNRFLAERTGGTYSTLKVQPAELEDSGVYFCASSQVGQNTEAFFGQGTRLTVV.